The 25 T cell receptor beta chains below come from one sample, sequenced in a study of blood T cell repertoires in COVID-19. Sequenced by immunoSEQ multiplex PCR; TCRdb stores in-frame clones only, minus some. The table records roughly 380,000 clones, about 90% of them present only once. The sequenced material came from PBMCs or T cells enriched from blood (not recorded which). These receptors were taken from a woman in her 30s who had recovered from COVID-19.

This chain connects TRBV30 to TRBJ2-2; 7 positions match TRBD1. Trimming cost V 2 bases and J 1 base; bases outside gene matches: 1. CDR1 and CDR2 from the germline V gene are GTSNPN and SVGIG (reference sequence). The CDR3 has 14 residues. CDR3 sequence (DNA): TGTGCCTGGAGTACAGGGGTGAACACCGGGGAGCTGTTTTTT. Amino acids: CAWSTGVNTGELFF.

The chain combines TRBV21-1 with TRBJ2-2; no check of the table's D call, TRBD1, against the DNA was made. TRBV21-1 is an annotated pseudogene. This CDR3 is 21 amino acids long. The DNA of the CDR3 is TGTGCCAGCAGCGCCCGAGCCGACAGGGGGTCGGCCCCCTCAAACACCGGGGAGCTGTTTTTT. It specifies CASSARADRGSAPSNTGELFF.

V usage is TRBV27 and J usage is TRBJ1-5; possible D gene TRBD1, 5 bases. This CDR3 contains 15 residues. CDR1 and CDR2 from the germline V gene are MNHEY and SMNVEV (reference sequence). V lost 5 bases, J lost 2 bases, and 13 bases lay in between. The CDR3 nucleotides are TGTGCCAGCAGTAGAATAGGGGCTGGCAATCAGCCCCAGCATTTT. Translated: CASSRIGAGNQPQHF.

The rearrangement links TRBV5-1 to TRBJ1-2; 9 bases fit TRBD1. Germline V CDR1 and CDR2: SGHRS, YFSETQ. The V and J ends lost 2 bases and 2 bases, in that order; junction bases with no gene match: 4. CDR3 length: 15 amino acids. CDR3 DNA: TGCGCCAGCAGCTTCGACGGACAGGGGAACTATGGCTACACCTTC. Protein product: CASSFDGQGNYGYTF.

The V and J genes are TRBV3-1 (or the pseudogene TRBV3-2) and TRBJ1-3; 7 bases map to TRBD1. V trimming: 4 bases; J trimming: 4 bases; junction bases outside the gene matches: 7. From germline, CDR1 is LGHDT and CDR2 YNNKEL (reference sequence). The CDR3 has 15 amino acids. The CDR3 bases are TGTGCCAGCAGCCCTACAGGGGCTTACGGAAACACCATATATTTT. Its translation: CASSPTGAYGNTIYF.

In this sample, this clone turned up once. J is TRBJ1-1 and V is TRBV30; D not resolved. This CDR3 comprises 13 residues. Trimming shortened V by 0 bases and J by 4 bases, and 9 bases separated the two germline ends. Germline V CDR1 and CDR2: GTSNPN, SVGIG (reference sequence). The CDR3 sequence: CAWSVRSGTEAFF. The CDR3 nucleotides are TGTGCCTGGAGTGTAAGGAGTGGCACTGAAGCTTTCTTT.

DNA of the CDR3: TGTGCCAGCAGCTTAGAGGCCAGGGGATCAGATACGCAGTATTTT. This encodes CASSLEARGSDTQYF. The chain links TRBV7-6 to TRBJ2-3; a possible D gene is TRBD1 (6 bases). This CDR3 region has 15 residues. The V end lost 1 base, the J end lost 4 bases, and 12 bases lay between the germline ends. Germline V gene lookup returns CDR1 SGHVS and CDR2 FNYEAQ.

This chain links TRBV2 with TRBJ1-1; D gene uncertain. Germline-derived CDR1 and CDR2 are SNHLY and FYNNEI. This CDR3 has 14 residues. Between the trimmed V and J ends, which lost 9 bases and 4 bases, there was a span of 18 bases. For the CDR3, the DNA is TGTGCCAGTCTTCCGAGTCGGGGTAGCACTGAAGCTTTCTTT. Its translation is CASLPSRGSTEAFF.

V gene TRBV10-1 combines with J gene TRBJ2-7; no clear D gene. The CDR3 extends over 11 amino acids. Germline lookup yields CDR1 WNHNN and CDR2 SYGVQD (reference sequence). CDR3 amino acids: CQSNYPEEQYF. The CDR3 DNA reads TGCCAGAGCAACTACCCGGAGGAGCAGTACTTC.

The V and J genes are TRBV18 and TRBJ1-2; D gene unclear. V dropped 3 bases and J dropped 0 bases, with 8 bases sitting between them. Germline CDR1 reads KGHSH; CDR2 reads LQKENI. The CDR3 runs 14 residues. DNA of the CDR3: TGTGCCAGCTCACCCCAGGATTCTAACTATGGCTACACCTTC. It translates to CASSPQDSNYGYTF.

The V gene is TRBV3-1 (or the pseudogene TRBV3-2), the J gene TRBJ1-1, with 9 bases aligning to TRBD1. The trim removed 2 bases at V and 1 base at J, leaving 2 bases unmatched. The CDR3 runs 15 residues. Looked up from germline, CDR1 is LGHDT and CDR2 is YNNKEL (reference sequence). CDR3 region: CASSQYRGRNTEAFF. CDR3 DNA sequence: TGTGCCAGCAGCCAATACAGGGGGCGGAACACTGAAGCTTTCTTT.

This clone was seen just once. The chain is built from TRBV5-1 and TRBJ2-5; TRBD2 aligns across 11 bases. The CDR3 covers 15 residues. The trim removed 6 bases at V and 2 bases at J, leaving 6 bases unmatched. Germline values: CDR1 SGHRS, CDR2 YFSETQ. This CDR3 reads CASKLAGGLQETQYF. The CDR3, as DNA: TGCGCCAGCAAGCTAGCGGGAGGATTACAAGAGACCCAGTACTTC.

This clone was found a few times. J is TRBJ2-7 and V is TRBV7-8; D is uncertain. The V end was cut by 1 base, the J end by 3 bases, with 7 bases between. The CDR3 spans 13 residues. Looked up from germline, CDR1 is SGHVS and CDR2 is FQNEAQ. DNA of the CDR3: TGTGCCAGCAGCTTAGAAACAGTCTACGAGCAGTACTTC. Protein sequence: CASSLETVYEQYF.

The genes are TRBV9 and TRBJ1-6, with no clear D. This CDR3 has 16 residues. V shed 0 bases and J shed 10 bases, with 17 bases lying between them. Germline-derived CDR1 and CDR2 are SGDLS and YYNGEE. The CDR3 reads CASSVGPWGSGSPLHF. The CDR3 DNA follows: TGTGCCAGCAGCGTAGGTCCTTGGGGTTCGGGATCACCCCTCCACTTT.

V and J are TRBV10-3 and TRBJ1-2, with unresolved D. This CDR3 region has 13 residues. Germline V lookup: CDR1 ENHRY, CDR2 SYGVKD. Trimming took 3 bases from V and 4 from J, leaving 9 bases between them. The CDR3 DNA reads TGTGCCATCAGTGAAGCAGAGGGCTATGGCTACACCTTC. Amino acid sequence: CAISEAEGYGYTF.

This chain links TRBV29-1 with TRBJ2-1, with D uncertain. V lost 1 base to trimming and J lost 9 bases, with 10 bases between them. The CDR3 runs to 12 residues. CDR1 and CDR2 from the germline V gene are SQVTM and ANQGSEA. The DNA of the CDR3 is TGCAGCGTTGAAGTGGGTAGAGGTGAGCAGTTCTTC. It translates to CSVEVGRGEQFF.

The V gene is TRBV13, the J gene TRBJ1-1, with 8 bases that match TRBD1. Looked up from germline, CDR1 is PRHDT and CDR2 is FYEKMQ (reference sequence). V trimming: 5 bases; J trimming: 5 bases; junction bases outside the gene matches: 10. This CDR3 is built from 15 residues. The CDR3 coding sequence is TGTGCCAGCAGCACAAGATGGACAGGGAGAACTGAAGCTTTCTTT. Amino acid sequence: CASSTRWTGRTEAFF.

This rearrangement joins TRBV18 to TRBJ2-7; D possibly corresponds to TRBD1 (7 bases). Trimming shortened V by 0 bases and J by 5 bases, and 11 bases separated the two germline ends. CDR3 length: 14 amino acids. Per the germline V gene, CDR1 is KGHSH and CDR2 is LQKENI. The CDR3, as DNA: TGTGCCAGCTCACCACCGCCAGGGGGGAACGAGCAGTACTTC. Translating gives CASSPPPGGNEQYF.

This chain connects TRBV7-8 to TRBJ2-6; possibly TRBD1 for D (6 bases). The CDR3 has 16 amino acids. V was pared by 5 bases and J by 4 bases, with 15 bases between. Per the germline V gene, CDR1 is SGHVS and CDR2 is FQNEAQ. This chain's CDR3 is CASSRTTGFGANVLTF. DNA for the CDR3: TGTGCCAGCAGCCGAACTACAGGGTTCGGGGCCAACGTCCTGACTTTC.

The chain has TRBV7-2 and TRBJ2-2, with 8 bases that match TRBD1. After removal of 3 bases from V and 0 bases from J, the junction contained 0 bases not matched to a gene. Germline loops: CDR1 SGHTA, CDR2 FQGNSA. There are 15 residues in the CDR3. CDR3 DNA: TGTGCCAGCAGCTTCAGGGGGCCGAACACCGGGGAGCTGTTTTTT. Translating it yields CASSFRGPNTGELFF.

The rearrangement joins TRBV3-1 (or the pseudogene TRBV3-2) to TRBJ1-2; D remains ambiguous. Looked up from germline, CDR1 is LGHDT and CDR2 is YNNKEL (reference sequence). With 3 bases removed from V and 0 bases from J, the gap between germline ends came to 5 bases. The CDR3 runs 13 residues. DNA of the CDR3: TGTGCCAGCAGCCACAGTTCTAACTATGGCTACACCTTC. Translated, it gives CASSHSSNYGYTF.

The rearrangement joins TRBV5-1 to TRBJ1-1; D ambiguous. The CDR3 is 17 residues long. Trimming left V 1 base short and J 1 base short, with 17 bases between. Germline V gene data show CDR1 as SGHRS and CDR2 as YFSETQ. The CDR3 bases are TGCGCCAGCAGCTTGTATCGGGATCGTCCCTCGAACACTGAAGCTTTCTTT. As protein: CASSLYRDRPSNTEAFF.

V is TRBV15 and J is TRBJ1-2, with TRBD1 matching over 7 bases. Looked up from germline, CDR1 is LNHNV and CDR2 is YYDKDF (reference sequence). V was clipped by 6 bases and J by 6 bases; unmatched bases: 7. The CDR3 spans 13 residues. The CDR3 region has the DNA TGTGCCACCAGGACGACAGGGCACAATGGCTACACCTTC. Translated: CATRTTGHNGYTF.

This clone was observed a few times. The chain employs TRBV19 and TRBJ1-1, with unresolved D. V dropped 7 bases and J dropped 2 bases, with 5 bases sitting between them. The germline V gene has CDR1 LNHDA and CDR2 SQIVND (reference sequence). The CDR3 totals 11 residues. This CDR3 reads CASIQNTEAFF. The DNA of the CDR3 is TGTGCCAGTATTCAAAACACTGAAGCTTTCTTT.

This chain uses TRBV28 with TRBJ2-1, with no clear D. With 3 bases removed from V and 15 bases from J, the gap between germline ends came to 12 bases. The CDR3 runs 11 residues. Germline V lookup: CDR1 MDHEN, CDR2 SYDVKM. This CDR3 is CASSLLGSRFF. CDR3 DNA sequence: TGTGCCAGCAGTTTGCTGGGCAGCAGGTTCTTC.